This paragraph reports one TCR beta chain. Antigen unknown. cDNA reverse transcribed from extracted RNA served as the sequencing template. Clones were read by immunoSEQ multiplex PCR, and TCRdb kept only the in-frame ones, dropping some. The sample has 170,000 or so clones; roughly 53% are singletons. Germline V lookup: CDR1 MGHRA, CDR2 YSYEKL. V lost 0 bases and J lost 3, with 15 bases in between. The CDR3 loop spans 16 amino acids. This record comes from a study of CD8+ T cells in alopecia areata. Across the whole study: Treated patients took oral tofacitinib at 5 to 10 mg twice daily.

This sample's treatment: oral pan-JAK inhibitor, 5-10 mg twice daily. PBMCs provided sorted CD4+ and CD8+ T cells. General study points: Across lesional scalp, and particularly alopecia totalis/universalis, clonality surpassed that of normal scalp. Scalp clonality dropped significantly under tofacitinib, as did expanded CD8+ top-100 clones.

The sequencing used CD8+ T cells sorted from blood, collected at week 24, from a patient treated with tofacitinib. The chain links TRBV4-1 to TRBJ2-7; D is ambiguous. The sequence derives from a human donor with alopecia areata. The CDR3 DNA sequence: TGCGCCAGCAGCCAAGATGTGACACCTTTGGACTACGAGCAGTACTTC. Residues: CASSQDVTPLDYEQYF.